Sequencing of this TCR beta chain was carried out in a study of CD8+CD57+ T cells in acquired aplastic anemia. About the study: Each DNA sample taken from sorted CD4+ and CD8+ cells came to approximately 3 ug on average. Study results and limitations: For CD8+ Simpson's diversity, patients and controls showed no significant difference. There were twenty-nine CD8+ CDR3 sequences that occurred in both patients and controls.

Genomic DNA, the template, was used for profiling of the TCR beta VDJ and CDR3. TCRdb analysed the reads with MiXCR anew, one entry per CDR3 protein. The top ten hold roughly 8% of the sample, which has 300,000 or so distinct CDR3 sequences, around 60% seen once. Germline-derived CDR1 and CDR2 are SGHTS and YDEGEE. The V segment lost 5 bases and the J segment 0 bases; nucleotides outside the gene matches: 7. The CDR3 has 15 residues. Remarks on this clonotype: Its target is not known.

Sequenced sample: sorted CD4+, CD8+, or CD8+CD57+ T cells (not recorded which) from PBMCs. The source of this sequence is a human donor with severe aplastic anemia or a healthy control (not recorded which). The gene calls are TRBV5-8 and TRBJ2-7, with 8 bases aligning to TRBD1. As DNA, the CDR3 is TGTGCCAGCAGTTCGGACAGGGTGTACTCCTACGAGCAGTACTTC. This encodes CASSSDRVYSYEQYF.